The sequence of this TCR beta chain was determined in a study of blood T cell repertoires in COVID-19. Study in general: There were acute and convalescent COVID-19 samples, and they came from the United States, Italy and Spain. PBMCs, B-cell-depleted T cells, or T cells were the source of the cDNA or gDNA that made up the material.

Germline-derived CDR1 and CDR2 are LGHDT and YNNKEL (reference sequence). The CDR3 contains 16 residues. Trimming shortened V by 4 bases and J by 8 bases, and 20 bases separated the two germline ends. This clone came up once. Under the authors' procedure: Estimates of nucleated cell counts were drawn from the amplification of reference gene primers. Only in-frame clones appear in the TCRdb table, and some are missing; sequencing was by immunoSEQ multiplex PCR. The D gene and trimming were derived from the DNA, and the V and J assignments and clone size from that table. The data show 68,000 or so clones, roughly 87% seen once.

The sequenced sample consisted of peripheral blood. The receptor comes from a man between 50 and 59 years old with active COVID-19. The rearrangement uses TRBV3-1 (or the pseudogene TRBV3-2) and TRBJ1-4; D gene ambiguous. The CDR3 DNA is TGTGCCAGCAGCCGCCGGGGAGACCTCGGGGAAGAAAAACTGTTTTTT. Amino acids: CASSRRGDLGEEKLFF.